This is a list of T cell receptor beta chains from one sample in a study of T cells in Graves' hyperthyroidism and ophthalmopathy. TCRdb called the multiplex PCR reads again in MiXCR, with one record for every CDR3 protein. The sample carries about 360,000 distinct CDR3 sequences, roughly 14% recorded once. The sequenced sample consisted of blood. Receptors originate from a man between 25 and 39 years old with Graves' hyperthyroidism that later progressed to Graves' ophthalmopathy. Both conserved end residues are part of each CDR3. A D gene is named only where the DNA matches it firmly. Rows may omit the clone size; those that give it use once, few, many or a size class.

TRBV13,.,few,TRBJ1-1,TGTGCCAGCAGCAATTTCATTCCTGAAGCTTTCTTT,CASSNFIPEAFF
TRBV12-3/TRBV12-4,.,many,TRBJ2-2,TGTGCCAGCAGTTCGGGGGTGGGGGCCGGGGAGCTGTTTTTT,CASSSGVGAGELFF
TRBV3-1,.,few,TRBJ2-7,TGTGCCAGCAGCCAAGAGGCAGGTTGGTCCTACGAGCAGTACTTC,CASSQEAGWSYEQYF
TRBV2,.,few,TRBJ1-5,TGTGCCAGCAGGTATAGGGGGGATCAGCCCCAGCATTTT,CASRYRGDQPQHF
TRBV10-2,TRBD1,many,TRBJ1-5,TGCGCCAGCGGACAGGGGATCAATCAGCCCCAGCATTTT,CASGQGINQPQHF
TRBV5-5,.,few,TRBJ1-4,TGTGCCAGCAGCCGCCTGGGGGGAGAAAAACTGTTTTTT,CASSRLGGEKLFF
TRBV6-5,.,many,TRBJ1-5,TGTGCCAGCAGTTACTCGACGGCGGATAGCAATCAGCCCCAGCATTTT,CASSYSTADSNQPQHF
TRBV12-5,.,many,TRBJ1-1,TGTGCTAGTGGTTTGGCGGGGGCGAACACTGAAGCTTTCTTT,CASGLAGANTEAFF
TRBV12-3/TRBV12-4,.,many,TRBJ1-3,TGTGCCAGCAGTGATCGGGGCAGGGCGGGAAACACCATATATTTT,CASSDRGRAGNTIYF
TRBV7-6,.,.,TRBJ2-5,TGTGCCAGCAGCTTAGGGACGGAAAAAGAGACCCAGTACTTC,CASSLGTEKETQYF
TRBV11-2,TRBD1,few,TRBJ2-7,TGTGCCAGCAGCTGGACAGGGTGGCACGAGCAGTACTTC,CASSWTGWHEQYF
TRBV5-5,.,.,TRBJ2-2,TGTGCCAGCAGCTTGGTTATTACTGACGGGGAGCTGTTTTTT,CASSLVITDGELFF
TRBV20-1,.,many,TRBJ2-3,TGCAGTGCTAGAGATCCCGGGAGCACAGATACGCAGTATTTT,CSARDPGSTDTQYF
TRBV28,.,many,TRBJ1-5,TGTGCCAGCAGTTTTAAAGGGTCGGTTCAGCCCCAGCATTTT,CASSFKGSVQPQHF
TRBV27,.,many,TRBJ1-6,TGTGCCAGCAGTTTATTAGGCAGCTCCTATAATTCACCCCTCCACTTT,CASSLLGSSYNSPLHF
TRBV18,TRBD1,many,TRBJ2-7,TGTGCCAGCTCACCAGCGACAGGGGCCGGCGAGCAGTACTTC,CASSPATGAGEQYF
TRBV15,TRBD1,many,TRBJ1-1,TGTGCCACCAGCAGAGGAGGTCGGCAGGGGGACGAGAACACTGAAGCTTTCTTT,CATSRGGRQGDENTEAFF
TRBV11-2,TRBD2,.,TRBJ2-7,TGTGCCAGCAGCCTTCCCGGGACTAGCTACGAGCAGTACTTC,CASSLPGTSYEQYF
TRBV5-1,.,many,TRBJ2-3,TGCGCCAGCAGCTTGGCAGTCTATGGTGAAGATACGCAGTATTTT,CASSLAVYGEDTQYF
TRBV11-2,TRBD2,many,TRBJ2-1,TGTGCCAGCAGCCGACTAGCGGGGGAGCAGTTCTTC,CASSRLAGEQFF
TRBV10-3,.,many,TRBJ2-5,TGTGCCATCAGGAGGGACCTTCAAGAGACCCAGTACTTC,CAIRRDLQETQYF
TRBV9,.,few,TRBJ2-1,TGTGCCAGCAGCGTAGGAGGCAGGACCTACAATGAGCAGTTCTTC,CASSVGGRTYNEQFF
TRBV6-1,.,.,TRBJ1-3,TGTGCCAGCAGTGAAGCGAGACATAGCTCTGGAAACACCATATATTTT,CASSEARHSSGNTIYF
TRBV5-1,.,few,TRBJ2-3,TGCGCCAGCAGCTTGGTAGCGTCCGATAGCACAGATACGCAGTATTTT,CASSLVASDSTDTQYF
TRBV19,.,.,TRBJ1-6,TGTGCCAGTAGTATATTACAGGATAATTCACCCCTCCACTTT,CASSILQDNSPLHF
TRBV28,.,few,TRBJ2-1,TGTGCCAGCAGATCCCGGGACATTGGCTGGACCTACAATGAGCAGTTCTTC,CASRSRDIGWTYNEQFF
TRBV30,.,few,TRBJ2-5,TGTGCCTGGAGTGTAACGGGGGAGACCCAGTACTTC,CAWSVTGETQYF
TRBV9,.,few,TRBJ2-2,TGTGCCAGCAGCGTAGACCCAACCACCGGGGAGCTGTTTTTT,CASSVDPTTGELFF
TRBV6-5,.,many,TRBJ1-1,TGTGCCAGCAGTTATGCCAGAAACACTGAAGCTTTCTTT,CASSYARNTEAFF
TRBV3-1,.,many,TRBJ1-1,TGTGCCAGCAGCCGTTACAGGGAGGGGAACACTGAAGCTTTCTTT,CASSRYREGNTEAFF
TRBV5-1,.,many,TRBJ1-1,TGCGCCAGCAGCTTGGATGGCCCGAACACTGAAGCTTTCTTT,CASSLDGPNTEAFF
TRBV7-9,.,.,TRBJ1-2,TGTGCCAGCAGCGCCCCGAGGGATTATGGCTACACCTTC,CASSAPRDYGYTF
TRBV7-9,TRBD1,.,TRBJ1-2,TGTGCCAGCAGCTCAGACAGGGTTTTATCGGATGGCTACACCTTC,CASSSDRVLSDGYTF
TRBV2,.,many,TRBJ2-5,TGTGCCAGCAGTGATGCCCCGAGGAAGCAAGAGACCCAGTACTTC,CASSDAPRKQETQYF
TRBV5-4,.,few,TRBJ1-1,TGTGCCAGCAGTCCCGGGTCCGGAATGAACACTGAAGCTTTCTTT,CASSPGSGMNTEAFF
TRBV28,TRBD2,many,TRBJ2-1,TGTGCCAACAGCCGGGGACTAGCGGGGGCCTACAATGAGCAGTTCTTC,CANSRGLAGAYNEQFF